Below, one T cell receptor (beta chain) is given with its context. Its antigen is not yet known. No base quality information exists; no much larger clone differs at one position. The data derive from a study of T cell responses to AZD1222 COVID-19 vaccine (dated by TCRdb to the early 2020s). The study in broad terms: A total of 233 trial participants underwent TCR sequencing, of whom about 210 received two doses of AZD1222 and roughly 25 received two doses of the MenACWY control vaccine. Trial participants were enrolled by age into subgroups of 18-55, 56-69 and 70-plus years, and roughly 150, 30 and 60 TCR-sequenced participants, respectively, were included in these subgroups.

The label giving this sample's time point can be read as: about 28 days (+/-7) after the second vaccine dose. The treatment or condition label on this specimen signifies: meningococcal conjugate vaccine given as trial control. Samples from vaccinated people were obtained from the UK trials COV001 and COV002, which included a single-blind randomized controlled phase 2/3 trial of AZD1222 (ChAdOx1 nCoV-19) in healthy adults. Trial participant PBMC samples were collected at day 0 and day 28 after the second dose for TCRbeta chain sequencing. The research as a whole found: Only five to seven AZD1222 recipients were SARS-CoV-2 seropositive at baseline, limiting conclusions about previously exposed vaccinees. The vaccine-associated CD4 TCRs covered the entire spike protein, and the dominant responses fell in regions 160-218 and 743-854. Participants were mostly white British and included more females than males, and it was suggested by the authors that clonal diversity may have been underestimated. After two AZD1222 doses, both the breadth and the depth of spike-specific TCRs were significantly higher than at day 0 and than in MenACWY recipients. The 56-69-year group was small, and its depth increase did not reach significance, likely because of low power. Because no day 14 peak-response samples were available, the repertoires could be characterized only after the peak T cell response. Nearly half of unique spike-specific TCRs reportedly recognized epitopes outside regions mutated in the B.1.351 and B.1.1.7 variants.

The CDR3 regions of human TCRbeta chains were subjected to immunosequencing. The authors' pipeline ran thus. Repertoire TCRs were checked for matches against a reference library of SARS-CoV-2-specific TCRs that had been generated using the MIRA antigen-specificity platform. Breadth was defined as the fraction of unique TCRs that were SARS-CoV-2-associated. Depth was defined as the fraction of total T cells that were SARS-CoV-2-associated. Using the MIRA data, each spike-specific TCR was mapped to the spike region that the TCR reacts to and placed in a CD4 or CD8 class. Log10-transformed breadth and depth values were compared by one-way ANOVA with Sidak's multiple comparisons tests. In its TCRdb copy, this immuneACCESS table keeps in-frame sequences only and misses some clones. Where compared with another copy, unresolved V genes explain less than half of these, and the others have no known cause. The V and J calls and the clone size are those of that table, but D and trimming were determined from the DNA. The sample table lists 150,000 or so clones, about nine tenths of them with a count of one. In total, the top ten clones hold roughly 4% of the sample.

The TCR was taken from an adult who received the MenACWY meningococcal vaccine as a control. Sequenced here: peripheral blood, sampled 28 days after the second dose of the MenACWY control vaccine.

The base sequence is TGTGCCAGCAGCTTGTCGGGGAGTTCGGGCTACACCTTC. It specifies CASSLSGSSGYTF. The sequence links TRBV5-6 to TRBJ1-2; the D gene identity is not certain. As encoded in the germline V gene, CDR1 is SGHDT while CDR2 is YYEEEE. The trim is 1 base for V and 8 bases for J, with a gap of 12 bases between the germline ends. From cysteine to phenylalanine, the CDR3 is 13 amino acids long. Of all the DNA, just the CDR3 is kept, 39 bases in frame from base 1. Full variable domain (CDR3 extended with the reference TRBV5-6 and TRBJ1-2 proteins): DAGVTQSPTHLIKTRGQQVTLRCSPKSGHDTVSWYQQALGQGPQFIFQYYEEEERQRGNFPDRFSGHQFPNYSSELNVNALLLGDSALYLCASSLSGSSGYTFGSGTRLTVV.